The following is a TCR beta chain sequence with its context. Its specificity is not known. These data belong to a study of cytomegalovirus exposure and HLA in healthy donors. Study-level background: An analysis done earlier identified 120 million or so unique TCR beta sequences from about 179 million T cells.

V lost 4 bases and J 0 bases, leaving 21 bases between the germline ends. The CDR3 spans 18 residues. CDR1 and CDR2 (germline): SGDLS, YYNGEE. Study-wide findings and caveats: The classifier, whose performance was assessed in both the original and validation cohorts, reportedly diagnosed cytomegalovirus status with high specificity and sensitivity. Earlier analysis found most TCR beta V segments productive about 87% or about 30% of the time. In a later analysis, an Asian-associated ancestry cluster reportedly showed fewer N-insertions than the roughly 690-donor mean.

In the PCR, 60 Vbeta and 13 Jbeta primers were used. Method: immunoSEQ multiplex PCR; TCRdb's copy keeps in-frame clones and lacks some. This table has about 100,000 clones, roughly 84% appearing once. Sample: PBMCs. This sequence originates from a woman younger than 35 in good health and CMV-seronegative. The chain employs TRBV9 and TRBJ2-3, with TRBD2 as a possible D gene (6 bases). The DNA of the CDR3 is TGTGCCAGCAGCCACTACCTCGGTGGTAGCGGTAGCACAGATACGCAGTATTTT. Amino acids: CASSHYLGGSGSTDTQYF.